This T cell receptor (beta chain) was sequenced for a study of control samples from healthy donors and cancer patients. The germline V gene encodes CDR1 KGHSH and CDR2 LQKENI. With 3 bases removed from V and 0 bases from J, the gap between germline ends came to 12 bases. The CDR3 runs 15 residues. Sequencing was performed with immunoSEQ multiplex PCR; in TCRdb, only in-frame clones are kept and a portion is missing. The profile covers roughly 160,000 clones, with roughly 94% appearing a single time and around 15% taken by the ten largest. The chain combines TRBV18 with TRBJ2-7; D perhaps matches TRBD1 (5 bases). Sequencing was done on a sample of PBMCs. This receptor was taken from a man aged 55 to 70 with colorectal cancer. CDR3 loop: CASSPNFDSSYEQYF. CDR3 nucleotide sequence: TGTGCCAGCTCACCTAACTTCGACAGCTCCTACGAGCAGTACTTC.